This is a list of T cell receptor beta chains from one sample in a study of T cells in Graves' hyperthyroidism and ophthalmopathy. TCRdb called the multiplex PCR reads again in MiXCR, with one record for every CDR3 protein. The table records approximately 600,000 distinct CDR3 sequences, over 12% of them present only once. Sequencing was carried out using blood. These receptors were obtained from a woman between 40 and 55 years old with Graves' ophthalmopathy. CDR3s include the opening cysteine and the closing phenylalanine or tryptophan. D genes are given only for firm matches. A clone size is listed for some rows: how often the clone was seen (once, few, many), or a class if it is expanded.

TRBJ2-5,-,TRBV6-1,-,CASSEAPGTGKETQYF,TGTGCCAGCAGTGAAGCTCCAGGGACGGGGAAAGAGACCCAGTACTTC
TRBJ2-7,-,TRBV28,-,CASSLWRYEQYF,TGTGCCAGCAGTTTATGGCGTTACGAGCAGTACTTC
TRBJ1-2,TRBD1,TRBV19,many,CASQESGQGSYGYTF,TGTGCCAGCCAGGAATCCGGACAGGGATCCTATGGCTACACCTTC
TRBJ2-7,-,TRBV20-1,many,CSARATNSYEQYF,TGCAGTGCACGGGCCACTAACTCCTACGAGCAGTACTTC
TRBJ2-5,TRBD2,TRBV7-9,many,CASRALAEETQYF,TGTGCCAGCAGAGCCCTAGCGGAAGAGACCCAGTACTTC
TRBJ2-7,TRBD2,TRBV6-5,many,CASSYGGGGIKVQYF,TGTGCCAGCAGTTACGGTGGGGGGGGGATAAAGGTGCAGTACTTC
TRBJ2-5,TRBD2,TRBV20-1,many,CSAKGAGVLETQYF,TGCAGTGCTAAAGGGGCGGGAGTCCTAGAGACCCAGTACTTC
TRBJ2-7,TRBD1,TRBV28,many,CASRGTGKDYEQYF,TGTGCCAGCAGGGGGACAGGGAAAGACTACGAGCAGTACTTC
TRBJ1-1,-,TRBV18,-,CASLGDVSNTEAFF,TGTGCCAGCCTAGGGGACGTCTCCAACACTGAAGCTTTCTTT
TRBJ2-5,-,TRBV11-2,-,CARSVQETQYF,TGTGCCAGAAGCGTCCAAGAGACCCAGTACTTC
TRBJ1-1,-,TRBV27,few,CASSLPTPGPAGMNTEAFF,TGTGCCAGCAGTTTACCTACTCCGGGTCCGGCAGGGATGAACACTGAAGCTTTCTTT
TRBJ2-1,-,TRBV19,many,CASSIAAGLEQFF,TGTGCCAGTAGTATAGCGGCAGGGCTTGAGCAGTTCTTC
TRBJ2-5,-,TRBV24-1,many,CATSDLHPGTGPQYF,TGTGCCACCAGTGATTTGCATCCCGGCACGGGTCCCCAGTACTTC
TRBJ2-7,TRBD2,TRBV12-3/TRBV12-4,many,CASRPGPGASGDYEQYF,TGTGCCAGCAGACCAGGCCCCGGGGCTAGCGGTGACTACGAACAGTACTTC
TRBJ2-5,TRBD2,TRBV4-1,many,CASSRQSSGETYQETQYF,TGCGCCAGCAGCCGCCAGTCTAGCGGGGAGACGTACCAAGAGACCCAGTACTTC
TRBJ1-1,TRBD1,TRBV15,-,CATSRGTGQGNTEAFF,TGTGCCACCAGCAGGGGGACGGGACAGGGGAACACTGAAGCTTTCTTT
TRBJ2-7,-,TRBV6-1,many,CASSVSGFAEQYF,TGTGCCAGCAGTGTTTCAGGGTTCGCCGAGCAGTACTTC
TRBJ2-2,TRBD2,TRBV30,many,CAWSVLSGSTGELFF,TGTGCCTGGAGTGTACTGAGCGGGAGCACCGGGGAGCTGTTTTTT
TRBJ2-7,TRBD2,TRBV27,many,CASSRGLAGVQYF,TGTGCCAGCAGTAGGGGACTAGCGGGAGTGCAGTACTTC
TRBJ2-2,-,TRBV6-2/TRBV6-3,-,CASSWTFTGELFF,TGTGCCAGCAGTTGGACTTTCACCGGGGAGCTGTTTTTT